The entry below describes one T cell receptor beta chain. As yet, its antigen is unknown. Profiling relied on immunoSEQ multiplex PCR, and the TCRdb table lists in-frame clones only, not all of them. The sample lists 46,000 or so clones; over 75% were seen once. This sample was included in a study of memory B cells and T cells in multiple sclerosis. Notes on the study in general: Compartments had unequal clone-set sizes, affecting shared clonotype counts.

CFSE-dim autoproliferating and CFSE-high non-proliferating T cells from unstimulated culture were sequenced separately. Fewer than 55 million CFSE-labeled PBMCs were cultured 7 to 8 days unstimulated, then replicate wells were pooled. PBMCs were labeled with 0.5 uM CFSE and cultured without exogenous stimuli. V lost 3 bases and J lost 7, with 20 bases in between. From germline, CDR1 is SGHDT and CDR2 YYEEEE. The CDR3 is 15 amino acids. The chain is built from TRBV5-6 and TRBJ2-7; D is perhaps TRBD1 or TRBD2 (5 bases each). Sequencing used PBMCs from blood kept in culture. The sequence came from a human donor with multiple sclerosis. The CDR3 spells CASSYPTRASGEQYF. In DNA, the CDR3 is TGTGCCAGCAGCTATCCGACCAGGGCGTCGGGGGAGCAGTACTTC. Full variable domain (rest looked up from reference TRBV5-6 and TRBJ2-7): DAGVTQSPTHLIKTRGQQVTLRCSPKSGHDTVSWYQQALGQGPQFIFQYYEEEERQRGNFPDRFSGHQFPNYSSELNVNALLLGDSALYLCASSYPTRASGEQYFGPGTRLTVT.